This is a list of T cell receptor beta chains from one sample in a study of long-term antiretroviral therapy in people with HIV. Here immunoSEQ multiplex PCR was the method, and the copy in TCRdb shows in-frame clones only, minus some. The data show 25,000 to 30,000 clones, approximately 87% seen once. The sequenced sample was unsorted PBMCs, obtained less than 5 years after starting antiretroviral therapy. The receptors derive from a man aged 40-49 years with HIV. Each CDR3 is given with its conserved first and last residue. D genes are given only for firm matches. Only some rows state a clone size, as once, few, many or a class for expanded clones.

D gene: TRBD2; clone size: -; J gene: TRBJ2-5; V gene: TRBV5-1; CDR3 DNA: TGCGCCAGCAGCTTGGGACTAGCGGGTCAAGAGACCCAGTACTTC; CDR3 protein: CASSLGLAGQETQYF
D gene: -; clone size: -; J gene: TRBJ1-2; V gene: TRBV27; CDR3 DNA: TGTGCCAGCAGTTTAACGGACGAGGGGGGCCCCGGCTATGGCTACACCTTC; CDR3 protein: CASSLTDEGGPGYGYTF
D gene: -; clone size: -; J gene: TRBJ1-1; V gene: TRBV6-6; CDR3 DNA: TGTGCCAGCAGAGACACCGGGAGCACTGAAGCTTTCTTT; CDR3 protein: CASRDTGSTEAFF
D gene: -; clone size: -; J gene: TRBJ1-1; V gene: TRBV27; CDR3 DNA: TGTGCCAGCAGTTTTGACAAGAACACTGAAGCTTTCTTT; CDR3 protein: CASSFDKNTEAFF
D gene: TRBD2; clone size: once; J gene: TRBJ2-7; V gene: TRBV5-1; CDR3 DNA: TGCGCCAGCAGCCTACAAACTAGCGGGGGATTCTACGAGCAGTACTTC; CDR3 protein: CASSLQTSGGFYEQYF
D gene: -; clone size: -; J gene: TRBJ2-1; V gene: TRBV7-2; CDR3 DNA: TGTGCCAGCAGCTTAGGCTTGGGGTATGAGCAGTTCTTC; CDR3 protein: CASSLGLGYEQFF
D gene: -; clone size: once; J gene: TRBJ2-1; V gene: TRBV20-1; CDR3 DNA: TGCAGCCGGGGAGCCTACAATGAGCAGTTCTTC; CDR3 protein: CSRGAYNEQFF
D gene: -; clone size: -; J gene: TRBJ1-2; V gene: TRBV4-2; CDR3 DNA: TGTGCCAGCAGCCAAGATATCGGTTTCGGGATCTATGGCTACACCTTC; CDR3 protein: CASSQDIGFGIYGYTF
D gene: -; clone size: -; J gene: TRBJ1-1; V gene: TRBV2; CDR3 DNA: TGTGCCAGCAGTGAAGGTCGGGAAGGATTCACTGAAGCTTTCTTT; CDR3 protein: CASSEGREGFTEAFF
D gene: -; clone size: -; J gene: TRBJ1-2; V gene: TRBV18; CDR3 DNA: TGTGCCAGCTCACCAGGGGGCGATAACTATGGCTACACCTTC; CDR3 protein: CASSPGGDNYGYTF
D gene: -; clone size: -; J gene: TRBJ2-2; V gene: TRBV7-2; CDR3 DNA: TGTGCCAGCAGCTTAGGGCCCCTCGAGCTGTTTTTT; CDR3 protein: CASSLGPLELFF
D gene: TRBD1; clone size: -; J gene: TRBJ2-5; V gene: TRBV2; CDR3 DNA: TGTGCCAGCGAGACAGGGGTCGGGGAGACCCAGTACTTC; CDR3 protein: CASETGVGETQYF
D gene: -; clone size: -; J gene: TRBJ2-1; V gene: TRBV10-3; CDR3 DNA: TGTGCCATCGGTAGCTACAATGAGCAGTTCTTC; CDR3 protein: CAIGSYNEQFF
D gene: -; clone size: -; J gene: TRBJ2-7; V gene: TRBV11-2; CDR3 DNA: TGTGCCAGCAGCTTGGTCCTGGCCCCCTACGAGCAGTACTTC; CDR3 protein: CASSLVLAPYEQYF
D gene: TRBD1; clone size: once; J gene: TRBJ1-2; V gene: TRBV5-1; CDR3 DNA: TGCGCCAGCAGCCCCTTAGGGACAGCTCAAAGCGGTGGCTACACCTTC; CDR3 protein: CASSPLGTAQSGGYTF
D gene: TRBD1; clone size: -; J gene: TRBJ2-5; V gene: TRBV6-6; CDR3 DNA: TGTGCCAGCAGTTACGCGACAGGGGGCGCAAAGACCCAGTACTTC; CDR3 protein: CASSYATGGAKTQYF
D gene: TRBD2; clone size: -; J gene: TRBJ2-3; V gene: TRBV19; CDR3 DNA: TGTGCCAGTAGTATAGCGGGGACTAGCGGGAATACAGATACGCAGTATTTT; CDR3 protein: CASSIAGTSGNTDTQYF
D gene: TRBD1; clone size: -; J gene: TRBJ2-1; V gene: TRBV6-1; CDR3 DNA: TGTGCCAGCAGTGCCGCCGGGACAGGGTTTGGTAAGAATCACAATGAGCAGTTCTTC; CDR3 protein: CASSAAGTGFGKNHNEQFF
D gene: TRBD1; clone size: -; J gene: TRBJ2-7; V gene: TRBV6-5; CDR3 DNA: TGTGCCAGCAAAATGGGACAGGCCCTCTACGAGCAGTACTTC; CDR3 protein: CASKMGQALYEQYF
D gene: -; clone size: -; J gene: TRBJ2-2; V gene: TRBV7-8; CDR3 DNA: TGTGCCAGCAGCCCGGGACCGATGAACACCGGGGAGCTGTTTTTT; CDR3 protein: CASSPGPMNTGELFF
D gene: -; clone size: -; J gene: TRBJ2-1; V gene: TRBV7-2; CDR3 DNA: TGTGCCAGCAGCTTGATTGGGGGGAGCTCCTACAATGAGCAGTTCTTC; CDR3 protein: CASSLIGGSSYNEQFF
D gene: TRBD1; clone size: -; J gene: TRBJ2-1; V gene: TRBV5-1; CDR3 DNA: TGCGCCAGCAGACCGGGACAGGACGGCAATGAGCAGTTCTTC; CDR3 protein: CASRPGQDGNEQFF
D gene: -; clone size: -; J gene: TRBJ2-5; V gene: TRBV7-9; CDR3 DNA: TGTGCCAGCAGTCGAGGACAGCTAGAGACCCAGTACTTC; CDR3 protein: CASSRGQLETQYF
D gene: -; clone size: few; J gene: TRBJ2-2; V gene: TRBV7-2; CDR3 DNA: TGTGCCAGCAGCTTAGGCCAGAGAAACACCGGGGAGCTGTTTTTT; CDR3 protein: CASSLGQRNTGELFF
D gene: TRBD2; clone size: few; J gene: TRBJ2-7; V gene: TRBV6-5; CDR3 DNA: TGTGCCAGCAGTTACTCACTAGCGGAGTACGAGCAGTACTTC; CDR3 protein: CASSYSLAEYEQYF
D gene: TRBD1; clone size: -; J gene: TRBJ2-3; V gene: TRBV7-3; CDR3 DNA: TGTGCCAGCAGACGACAGGGGATTAGCACAGATACGCAGTATTTT; CDR3 protein: CASRRQGISTDTQYF
D gene: -; clone size: -; J gene: TRBJ2-2; V gene: TRBV19; CDR3 DNA: TGTGCCAGCGAGGGGACAAACACCGGGGAGCTGTTTTTT; CDR3 protein: CASEGTNTGELFF
D gene: -; clone size: -; J gene: TRBJ2-6; V gene: TRBV29-1; CDR3 DNA: TGCAGCGCCCGAGTTCCCGGGAGCTCTGGGGCCAACGTCCTGACTTTC; CDR3 protein: CSARVPGSSGANVLTF
D gene: TRBD2; clone size: -; J gene: TRBJ2-3; V gene: TRBV10-1; CDR3 DNA: TGCGCCAGCAGTGATTCCGGGCGGGAGGGCGATACGCAGTATTTT; CDR3 protein: CASSDSGREGDTQYF
D gene: TRBD2; clone size: -; J gene: TRBJ2-7; V gene: TRBV4-2; CDR3 DNA: TGTGCCAGCAGCCCAGTAGCGGGGGCGTACGAGCAGTACTTC; CDR3 protein: CASSPVAGAYEQYF
D gene: -; clone size: -; J gene: TRBJ1-4; V gene: TRBV4-2; CDR3 DNA: TGTGCCAGCAGCCAATCTGGTGGGACGAGTAATTACGGACTGTTTTTT; CDR3 protein: CASSQSGGTSNYGLFF
D gene: -; clone size: -; J gene: TRBJ2-5; V gene: TRBV6-5; CDR3 DNA: TGTGCCAGCAGTTCCGGGACCCGGCCCCAGGAGACCCAGTACTTC; CDR3 protein: CASSSGTRPQETQYF
D gene: TRBD1; clone size: -; J gene: TRBJ1-5; V gene: TRBV19; CDR3 DNA: TGTGCCAGCACCGATGGACAGGGGTGGTATCAGCCCCAGCATTTT; CDR3 protein: CASTDGQGWYQPQHF
D gene: TRBD1; clone size: few; J gene: TRBJ2-7; V gene: TRBV2; CDR3 DNA: TGTGCCAGCCGCCGGGACAGGGCCTACGAGCAGTACTTC; CDR3 protein: CASRRDRAYEQYF
D gene: TRBD2; clone size: -; J gene: TRBJ2-7; V gene: TRBV5-1; CDR3 DNA: TGCGCCAGCCCAACCCCGTGGGGGGGCTACGAGCAGTACTTC; CDR3 protein: CASPTPWGGYEQYF
D gene: -; clone size: -; J gene: TRBJ2-7; V gene: TRBV5-4; CDR3 DNA: TGTGCCAGCAGCTTGGACGGGCTCTACGAGCAGTACTTC; CDR3 protein: CASSLDGLYEQYF
D gene: -; clone size: -; J gene: TRBJ1-2; V gene: TRBV28; CDR3 DNA: TGTGCCCTAAGGAGGGGCGGAGGAAACTATGGCTACACCTTC; CDR3 protein: CALRRGGGNYGYTF
D gene: -; clone size: once; J gene: TRBJ1-4; V gene: TRBV9; CDR3 DNA: TGTGCCAGCGCCGGACGGGGAGGCACTAATGAAAAACTGTTTTTT; CDR3 protein: CASAGRGGTNEKLFF
D gene: -; clone size: -; J gene: TRBJ2-5; V gene: TRBV10-3; CDR3 DNA: TGTGCCACCTCGGAGGGAGGCGAAGAGACCCAGTACTTC; CDR3 protein: CATSEGGEETQYF
D gene: -; clone size: -; J gene: TRBJ2-6; V gene: TRBV19; CDR3 DNA: TGTGCCAGTAGGGGTACCGGAGGGGGTCACGAAGTCCTGACTTTC; CDR3 protein: CASRGTGGGHEVLTF
D gene: TRBD2; clone size: -; J gene: TRBJ2-1; V gene: TRBV25-1; CDR3 DNA: TGTGCCAGCACCCCCCGGGGTAGCGGGTGGGCCAATGAGCAGTTCTTC; CDR3 protein: CASTPRGSGWANEQFF
D gene: TRBD2; clone size: -; J gene: TRBJ2-3; V gene: TRBV7-6; CDR3 DNA: TGTGCCAGCAGCGACGGGGGGGCCGGGTCAGATACGCAGTATTTT; CDR3 protein: CASSDGGAGSDTQYF
D gene: TRBD1; clone size: -; J gene: TRBJ1-1; V gene: TRBV4-1; CDR3 DNA: TGCGCCAGCAGCGCTCGACAGGGGGTAGTCACTGAAGCTTTCTTT; CDR3 protein: CASSARQGVVTEAFF
D gene: -; clone size: -; J gene: TRBJ2-5; V gene: TRBV7-2; CDR3 DNA: TGTGCCAGCCGTCGCGCAGCAGGTATCCAAGAGACCCAGTACTTC; CDR3 protein: CASRRAAGIQETQYF
D gene: TRBD1; clone size: -; J gene: TRBJ1-1; V gene: TRBV5-1; CDR3 DNA: TGCGCCAGCAGCTTAACAGGGGGGAGGACTGAAGCTTTCTTT; CDR3 protein: CASSLTGGRTEAFF
D gene: TRBD1; clone size: few; J gene: TRBJ1-4; V gene: TRBV5-1; CDR3 DNA: TGCGCCAGCAGCTCGGGACAGTCAGACGAAAAACTGTTTTTT; CDR3 protein: CASSSGQSDEKLFF
D gene: -; clone size: -; J gene: TRBJ1-1; V gene: TRBV7-8; CDR3 DNA: TGTGCCAGCAGCTTAGTTGTGGGGCGTGAGGCTGAAGCTTTCTTT; CDR3 protein: CASSLVVGREAEAFF
D gene: -; clone size: -; J gene: TRBJ2-2; V gene: TRBV11-1; CDR3 DNA: TGTGCCAGCAGCTATAAACAGGCGACCGGGGAGCTGTTTTTT; CDR3 protein: CASSYKQATGELFF
D gene: TRBD1; clone size: -; J gene: TRBJ2-7; V gene: TRBV13; CDR3 DNA: TGTGCCAGCAGTCATCCGGGACAGGGCGGTAACGAGCAGTACTTC; CDR3 protein: CASSHPGQGGNEQYF
D gene: -; clone size: -; J gene: TRBJ1-5; V gene: TRBV28; CDR3 DNA: TGTGCCAGCAGTTTGGGGGGTAAAAAAACTCAGCCCCAGCATTTT; CDR3 protein: CASSLGGKKTQPQHF
D gene: -; clone size: few; J gene: TRBJ1-6; V gene: TRBV5-4; CDR3 DNA: TGTGCCAGCAGCTTGGGTGGAAGCTCCTATAATTCACCCCTCCACTTT; CDR3 protein: CASSLGGSSYNSPLHF
D gene: -; clone size: -; J gene: TRBJ2-7; V gene: TRBV14; CDR3 DNA: TGTGCCAGCAGCCAAGGCATGGAGGGATCCTACGAGCAGTACTTC; CDR3 protein: CASSQGMEGSYEQYF
D gene: TRBD2; clone size: -; J gene: TRBJ2-1; V gene: TRBV30; CDR3 DNA: TGTGCCTGGAGTGTACGGCTAGCGGGGGTTTACAATGAGCAGTTCTTC; CDR3 protein: CAWSVRLAGVYNEQFF
D gene: -; clone size: -; J gene: TRBJ2-7; V gene: TRBV7-5; CDR3 DNA: TGTGCCAGAAGCTTAGCGGCTAGCGGGAGTTACGAGCAGTACTTC; CDR3 protein: CARSLAASGSYEQYF